This T cell receptor beta chain appears in the sequencing data of a study of cytomegalovirus exposure and HLA in healthy donors. Remarks on this clone: The target antigen is unknown.

Primers: 60 Vbeta forward and 13 Jbeta reverse. Sequencing was performed with immunoSEQ multiplex PCR; in TCRdb, only in-frame clones are kept and a portion is missing. The repertoire has 150,000 to 200,000 clones, approximately 80% of them found once; the top ten carry 5% to 7%. Findings and caveats of the study: Some TCR beta chains (164 of them) were listed as cytomegalovirus-associated. Previously analyzed data showed that most TCR beta V segments were productive at a frequency of about 87% or about 30%. Later genetic work tied a missense DCLRE1C variant to beta-chain V and J trimming. Cytomegalovirus status, reportedly, was diagnosed with high specificity and sensitivity by the classifier.

Germline CDR1 is MNHNS and CDR2 is SASEGT. The CDR3 has 14 amino acids. The J segment lost 5 bases and the V segment lost 6 bases, leaving 5 bases of the junction unmatched. Sequencing was performed on PBMCs. The receptor was isolated from a man aged 45 to 65 in good health and CMV-seropositive. The V and J genes are TRBV6-1 and TRBJ2-7; 12 bases align to TRBD1. The CDR3 loop reads CASRAGTGGNEQYF. CDR3 in DNA: TGTGCCAGCAGAGCCGGGACAGGGGGCAACGAGCAGTACTTC.